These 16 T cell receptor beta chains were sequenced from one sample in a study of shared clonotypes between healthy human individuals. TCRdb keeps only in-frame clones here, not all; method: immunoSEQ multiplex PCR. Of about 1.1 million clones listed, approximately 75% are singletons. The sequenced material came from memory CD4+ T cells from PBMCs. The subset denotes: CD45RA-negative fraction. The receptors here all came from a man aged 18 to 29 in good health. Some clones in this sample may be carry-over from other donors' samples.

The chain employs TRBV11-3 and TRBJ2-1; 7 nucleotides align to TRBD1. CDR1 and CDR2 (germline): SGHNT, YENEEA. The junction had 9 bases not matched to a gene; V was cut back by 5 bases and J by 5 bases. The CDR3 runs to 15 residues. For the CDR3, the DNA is TGTGCCAGCAGCCTACACGGGACAGCGGACAATGAGCAGTTCTTC. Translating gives CASSLHGTADNEQFF.

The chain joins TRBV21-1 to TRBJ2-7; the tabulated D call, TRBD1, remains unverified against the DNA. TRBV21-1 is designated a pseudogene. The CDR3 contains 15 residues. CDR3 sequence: CASSRERDKAYEQYF. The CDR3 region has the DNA TGTGCCAGCAGCAGAGAACGGGACAAAGCCTACGAGCAGTACTTC.

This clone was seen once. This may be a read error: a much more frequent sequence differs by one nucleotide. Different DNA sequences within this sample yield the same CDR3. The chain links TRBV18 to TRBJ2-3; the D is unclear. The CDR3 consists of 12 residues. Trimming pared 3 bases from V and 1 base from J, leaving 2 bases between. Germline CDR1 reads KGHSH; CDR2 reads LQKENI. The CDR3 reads CASSPRTDTQYF. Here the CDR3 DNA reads TGTGCCAGCTCACCCCGCACAGATACGCAGTATTTT.

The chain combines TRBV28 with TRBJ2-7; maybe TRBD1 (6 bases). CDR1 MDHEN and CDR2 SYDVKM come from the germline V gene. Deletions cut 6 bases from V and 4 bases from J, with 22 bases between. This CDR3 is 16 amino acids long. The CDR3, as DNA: TGTGCCAGCAGGCCACCGGACAGCTACTCGAATTACGAGCAGTACTTC. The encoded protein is CASRPPDSYSNYEQYF.

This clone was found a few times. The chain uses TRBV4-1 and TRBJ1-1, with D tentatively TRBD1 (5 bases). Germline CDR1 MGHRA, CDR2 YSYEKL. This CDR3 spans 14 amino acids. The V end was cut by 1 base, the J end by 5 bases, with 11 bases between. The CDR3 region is CASSQVGTGTEAFF. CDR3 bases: TGCGCCAGCAGCCAAGTGGGGACGGGGACTGAAGCTTTCTTT.

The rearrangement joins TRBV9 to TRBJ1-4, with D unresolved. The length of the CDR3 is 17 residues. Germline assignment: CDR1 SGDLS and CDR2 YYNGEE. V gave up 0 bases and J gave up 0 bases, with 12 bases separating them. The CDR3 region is CASSVGRKRATNEKLFF. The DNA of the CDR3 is TGTGCCAGCAGCGTAGGTAGGAAGAGGGCAACTAATGAAAAACTGTTTTTT.

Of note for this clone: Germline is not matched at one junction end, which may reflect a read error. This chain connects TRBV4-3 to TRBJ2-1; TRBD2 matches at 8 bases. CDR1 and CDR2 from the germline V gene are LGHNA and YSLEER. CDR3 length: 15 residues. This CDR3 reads CASRQAASGRGEQFF. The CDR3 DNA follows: TGCGCCAGCAGACAAGCGGCTAGCGGGCGTGGTGAGCAGTTCTTC.

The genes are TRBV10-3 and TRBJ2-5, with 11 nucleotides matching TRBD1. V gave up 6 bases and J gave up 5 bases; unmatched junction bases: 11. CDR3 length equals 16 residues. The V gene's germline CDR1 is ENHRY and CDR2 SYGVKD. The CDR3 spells CAIREWDRGNGETQYF. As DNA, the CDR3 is TGTGCCATCAGAGAATGGGACAGGGGGAATGGGGAGACCCAGTACTTC.

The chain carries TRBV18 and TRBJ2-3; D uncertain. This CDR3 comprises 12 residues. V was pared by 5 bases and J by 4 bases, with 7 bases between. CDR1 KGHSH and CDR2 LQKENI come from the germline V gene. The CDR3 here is CASSSSPDTQYF. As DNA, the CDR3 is TGTGCCAGCTCATCATCCCCAGATACGCAGTATTTT.

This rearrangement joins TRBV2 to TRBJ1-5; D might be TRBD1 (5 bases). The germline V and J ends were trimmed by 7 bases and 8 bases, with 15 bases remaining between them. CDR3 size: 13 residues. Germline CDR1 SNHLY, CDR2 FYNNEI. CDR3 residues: CASNQWGGEPQHF. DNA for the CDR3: TGTGCCAGCAACCAATGGGGAGGGGAGCCCCAGCATTTT.

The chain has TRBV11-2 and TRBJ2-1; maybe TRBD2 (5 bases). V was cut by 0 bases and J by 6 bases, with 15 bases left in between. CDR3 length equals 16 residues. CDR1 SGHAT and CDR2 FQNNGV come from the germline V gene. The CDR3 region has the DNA TGTGCCAGCAGCTTAGAGAGGGCTAGTATTAGCAATGAGCAGTTCTTC. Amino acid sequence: CASSLERASISNEQFF.

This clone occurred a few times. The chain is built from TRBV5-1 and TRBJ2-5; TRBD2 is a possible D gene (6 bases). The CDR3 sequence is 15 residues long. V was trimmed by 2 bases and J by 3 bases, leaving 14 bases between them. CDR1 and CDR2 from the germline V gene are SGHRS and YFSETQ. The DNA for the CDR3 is TGCGCCAGCAGCTTTAGCTCGGGAGCGGAAGAGACCCAGTACTTC. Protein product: CASSFSSGAEETQYF.

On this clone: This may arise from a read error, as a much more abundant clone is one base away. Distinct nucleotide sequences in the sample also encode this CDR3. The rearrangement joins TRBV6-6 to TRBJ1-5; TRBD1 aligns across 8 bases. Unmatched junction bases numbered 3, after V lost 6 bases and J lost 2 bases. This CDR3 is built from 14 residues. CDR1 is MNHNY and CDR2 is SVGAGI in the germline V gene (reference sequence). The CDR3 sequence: CASSPTGGNQPQHF. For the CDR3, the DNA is TGTGCCAGCAGCCCGACAGGGGGCAATCAGCCCCAGCATTTT.

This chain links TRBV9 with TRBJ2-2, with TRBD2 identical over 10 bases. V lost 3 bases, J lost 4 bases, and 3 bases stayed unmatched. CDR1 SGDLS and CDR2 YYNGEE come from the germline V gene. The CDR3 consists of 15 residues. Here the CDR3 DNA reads TGTGCCAGCAGCGCCCGGACTAGCGGCACCGGGGAGCTGTTTTTT. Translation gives CASSARTSGTGELFF.

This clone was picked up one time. The CDR3 region has the DNA TGTGCCAGCAACAGGGCCAGGAGCTCCTACGAGCAGTACTTC. Amino acid sequence: CASNRARSSYEQYF. This chain links TRBV6-1 with TRBJ2-7; D perhaps matches TRBD1 (6 bases). Trimming removed 7 bases from V and 0 bases from J, with 13 bases in between. Germline V gene lookup returns CDR1 MNHNS and CDR2 SASEGT. This CDR3 spans 14 amino acids.

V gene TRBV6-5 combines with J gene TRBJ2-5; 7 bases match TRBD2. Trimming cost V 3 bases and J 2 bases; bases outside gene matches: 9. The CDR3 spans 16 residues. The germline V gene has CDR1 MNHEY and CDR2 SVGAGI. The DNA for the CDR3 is TGTGCCAGCAGTTATTCCTCCCCTAGCGGACAAGAGACCCAGTACTTC. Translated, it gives CASSYSSPSGQETQYF.